These T cell receptor beta chains were read from a single sample in a study of T cell repertoires in cytomegalovirus infection. These receptors' targets are unknown. TCRdb reprocessed the reads via MiXCR and lists one record per CDR3 protein. This sample yields some 500,000 distinct CDR3 sequences, of which around a third are seen a single time; about a sixth belongs to the top ten. The sequenced sample was cultured PBMCs, obtained from culture after CMV antigen stimulation. The receptor set was obtained from a human donor in good health (CMV status not recorded). Some clones in this sample may be carry-over from other donors' samples. CDR3s include the opening cysteine and the closing phenylalanine or tryptophan. Each record gives: clone size, D gene, V gene, J gene, CDR3 DNA, CDR3 protein. The D gene is left open where the match is weak. Size values are once, few and many counts, or a class for expanded clones, and some rows have none.

size: .
D: TRBD2
V: TRBV12-3/TRBV12-4
J: TRBJ2-3
DNA: TGTGCCAGCAGTTCCAATAGGGGGTCTAGCGGGAGGGCCGATACGCAGTATTTT
CDR3: CASSSNRGSSGRADTQYF

size: few
D: .
V: TRBV4-3
J: TRBJ1-5
DNA: TGCGCCAGCAGCCAAGGGTCAGGATCTTCGCCCCAGCATTTT
CDR3: CASSQGSGSSPQHF

size: .
D: TRBD2
V: TRBV15
J: TRBJ2-1
DNA: TGTGCCACCACCCCTAGCGGGAGGGGGCCCTACAATGAGCAGTTCTTC
CDR3: CATTPSGRGPYNEQFF

size: .
D: .
V: TRBV7-9
J: TRBJ2-2
DNA: TGTGCCAGCAGAACAGAGGGACTCGAGAACACCGGGGAGCTGTTTTTT
CDR3: CASRTEGLENTGELFF

size: .
D: TRBD1
V: TRBV12-3/TRBV12-4
J: TRBJ1-2
DNA: TGTGCCAGCAGACCTAACGGGCAGGGGGCTAATGGCTACACCTTC
CDR3: CASRPNGQGANGYTF

size: few
D: .
V: TRBV24-1
J: TRBJ2-1
DNA: TGTGCCACCGGAAAGCCGTTCTACAATGAGCAGTTCTTC
CDR3: CATGKPFYNEQFF

size: .
D: .
V: TRBV6-6
J: TRBJ2-7
DNA: TGTGCCAGCAGGGGAGGGACAAGTGGCGAGCAGTACTTC
CDR3: CASRGGTSGEQYF

size: .
D: .
V: TRBV5-6
J: TRBJ1-2
DNA: TGTGCCAGCAGCTTGAAGGGAAATATCTATGGCTACACCTTC
CDR3: CASSLKGNIYGYTF

size: few
D: .
V: TRBV7-6
J: TRBJ2-3
DNA: TGTGCCAGCAGCTTTGGTAGTTCACCAGATACGCAGTATTTT
CDR3: CASSFGSSPDTQYF

size: .
D: .
V: TRBV19
J: TRBJ2-2
DNA: TGTGCCAGCAGATCCTCGGGGGGCGCGAACACCGGGGAGCTGTTTTTT
CDR3: CASRSSGGANTGELFF

size: few
D: .
V: TRBV7-2
J: TRBJ2-5
DNA: TGTGCCAGCAGTCGACGTTTGGAGACCCAGTACTTC
CDR3: CASSRRLETQYF

size: few
D: .
V: TRBV7-2
J: TRBJ1-6
DNA: TGTGCCAGCAGCTTCGGAACTGATTCACCCCTCCACTTT
CDR3: CASSFGTDSPLHF

size: .
D: TRBD2
V: TRBV9
J: TRBJ2-1
DNA: TGTGCCAGCAGCGTAGTGGGGCTAGCGGGCCTCAATGAGCAGTTCTTC
CDR3: CASSVVGLAGLNEQFF

size: few
D: .
V: TRBV20-1
J: TRBJ2-3
DNA: TGCAGTGCTAGCAGTGCGGTTAGCACAGATACGCAGTATTTT
CDR3: CSASSAVSTDTQYF

size: .
D: .
V: TRBV5-1
J: TRBJ1-5
DNA: TGCGCCAGCAGCTTTTACTCAGGGAGCGGTCAGCCCCAGCATTTT
CDR3: CASSFYSGSGQPQHF

size: .
D: TRBD1
V: TRBV28
J: TRBJ2-2
DNA: TGTGCCAGCAGCGACAGGGGGTCGGGGGAGCTGTTTTTT
CDR3: CASSDRGSGELFF

size: few
D: TRBD2
V: TRBV28
J: TRBJ2-2
DNA: TGTGCCAGCAGTTGGTTGGCTAGCGGGAGGTTAACCGGGGAGCTGTTTTTT
CDR3: CASSWLASGRLTGELFF

size: .
D: .
V: TRBV7-2
J: TRBJ2-3
DNA: TGTGCCAGCAGCCCCGGGGCGGGAACAGATACGCAGTATTTT
CDR3: CASSPGAGTDTQYF

size: .
D: TRBD1
V: TRBV28
J: TRBJ1-1
DNA: TGTGCCAGCCGTGAGCTAGGGACAGGGACGAACACTGAAGCTTTCTTT
CDR3: CASRELGTGTNTEAFF

size: .
D: TRBD2
V: TRBV5-1
J: TRBJ2-1
DNA: TGCGCCAGCAGCCCCAACATCGGGGGGGATGAGCAGTTCTTC
CDR3: CASSPNIGGDEQFF

size: .
D: TRBD1
V: TRBV5-3
J: TRBJ2-1
DNA: TGTGCCAGCAGCGGGGCGGACAGGGGGTTCTACAATGAGCAGTTCTTC
CDR3: CASSGADRGFYNEQFF

size: once
D: TRBD1
V: TRBV6-2/TRBV6-3
J: TRBJ1-2
DNA: TGTGCCAGCATCCAGACAGGGACGAGAGGCTACACCTTC
CDR3: CASIQTGTRGYTF

size: few
D: .
V: TRBV20-1
J: TRBJ1-5
DNA: TGCAGTGCTAGAGTTGGAGGAAGTGGCAATCAGCCCCAGCATTTT
CDR3: CSARVGGSGNQPQHF

size: .
D: .
V: TRBV19
J: TRBJ1-2
DNA: TGTGCCAGTAGTATAGACGCGGGGGGAATTAACTATGGCTACACCTTC
CDR3: CASSIDAGGINYGYTF

size: few
D: TRBD2
V: TRBV6-2/TRBV6-3
J: TRBJ2-5
DNA: TGTGCCAGCAGTCGGACTAGCGGGAGGGCCGAGGGTAGAGAGACCCAGTACTTC
CDR3: CASSRTSGRAEGRETQYF

size: few
D: TRBD1
V: TRBV5-1
J: TRBJ2-5
DNA: TGCGCCAGCAGCCGGTTGGCCGGGACAGGGGGTGGAGAGACCCAGTACTTC
CDR3: CASSRLAGTGGGETQYF

size: many
D: .
V: TRBV7-2
J: TRBJ2-3
DNA: TGTGCCAGCAGCTTAGCTCACAGGTGGTCCCCAACAGATACGCAGTATTTT
CDR3: CASSLAHRWSPTDTQYF

size: .
D: TRBD2
V: TRBV6-6
J: TRBJ2-1
DNA: TGTGCCAGCAGAGACCCGCGGCTAGCGGGAGGGAGTGAGCAGTTCTTC
CDR3: CASRDPRLAGGSEQFF

size: once
D: .
V: TRBV7-9
J: TRBJ1-1
DNA: TGTGCCAGCAATCCAAAGTTAGTCACCAACACTGAAGCTTTCTTT
CDR3: CASNPKLVTNTEAFF

size: .
D: .
V: TRBV5-1
J: TRBJ2-3
DNA: TGCGCCAGCAGGCGGTGGGACCGCACAGATACGCAGTATTTT
CDR3: CASRRWDRTDTQYF

size: few
D: TRBD1
V: TRBV7-8
J: TRBJ1-5
DNA: TGTGCCAGCAGCCGAGGGACAGGTAATAGCAATCAGCCCCAGCATTTT
CDR3: CASSRGTGNSNQPQHF

size: few
D: TRBD1
V: TRBV6-2/TRBV6-3
J: TRBJ1-1
DNA: TGTGCCAGCAGTACCACGCCAGGGGGGGCGAACACTGAAGCTTTCTTT
CDR3: CASSTTPGGANTEAFF

size: .
D: .
V: TRBV6-6
J: TRBJ1-5
DNA: TGTGCCAGCAGTTACCCCCCGGGTTCGGGAATTGGCAATCAGCCCCAGCATTTT
CDR3: CASSYPPGSGIGNQPQHF

size: .
D: .
V: TRBV2
J: TRBJ1-1
DNA: TGTGCCAGGTTACAGGGCACTGAAGCTTTCTTT
CDR3: CARLQGTEAFF

size: .
D: TRBD1
V: TRBV15
J: TRBJ1-4
DNA: TGTGCCACCAGCAGAGGGAACAGGGGCACTAATGAAAAACTGTTTTTT
CDR3: CATSRGNRGTNEKLFF

size: .
D: .
V: TRBV7-2
J: TRBJ2-4
DNA: TGTGCCAGCAGCTTAGGGGGACAAAAAAACATTCAGTACTTC
CDR3: CASSLGGQKNIQYF

size: few
D: .
V: TRBV11-1
J: TRBJ2-1
DNA: TGTGCCAGCAGCTTAAATCGACGGGGTCCCCACAATGAGCAGTTCTTC
CDR3: CASSLNRRGPHNEQFF

size: few
D: .
V: TRBV27
J: TRBJ1-6
DNA: TGTGCCAGCAGCGAGGGCAAGAATTCACCCCTCCACTTT
CDR3: CASSEGKNSPLHF

size: .
D: .
V: TRBV7-9
J: TRBJ1-1
DNA: TGTGCCAGCAGCCTCCTTCGGGGGGGGCTAGAAGCTTTCTTT
CDR3: CASSLLRGGLEAFF

size: .
D: .
V: TRBV20-1
J: TRBJ1-5
DNA: TGCAGTGCAAGGATGGACCAGACAGGACCTAGCAATCAGCCCCAGCATTTT
CDR3: CSARMDQTGPSNQPQHF

size: .
D: .
V: TRBV4-1
J: TRBJ2-4
DNA: TGCGCCAGCAGCCAACCGGCAGCCAAAAACATTCAGTACTTC
CDR3: CASSQPAAKNIQYF

size: many
D: TRBD1
V: TRBV9
J: TRBJ2-3
DNA: TGTGCCAGCGGAGTCGCAGGGGGCTCAGATACGCAGTATTTT
CDR3: CASGVAGGSDTQYF

size: .
D: .
V: TRBV7-2
J: TRBJ2-5
DNA: TGTGCCAGCAGCTTAGTGGTCCAGCGCGGGGAGACCCAGTACTTC
CDR3: CASSLVVQRGETQYF

size: few
D: .
V: TRBV11-3
J: TRBJ1-1
DNA: TGTGCCAGCAGCCCATCCCCGAGAGGAGGCACTGAAGCTTTCTTT
CDR3: CASSPSPRGGTEAFF

size: few
D: .
V: TRBV7-3
J: TRBJ2-3
DNA: TGTGCCAGCAGCTCGCGGGAAGGTTCAGATACGCAGTATTTT
CDR3: CASSSREGSDTQYF

size: few
D: .
V: TRBV6-2/TRBV6-3
J: TRBJ2-3
DNA: TGTGCCAGCAGCCTCCGGACCCCTGGGGGAGATACGCAGTATTTT
CDR3: CASSLRTPGGDTQYF

size: .
D: TRBD1
V: TRBV12-3/TRBV12-4
J: TRBJ2-3
DNA: TGTGCCAGCAGAAGCCAGGGGGACACAGATACGCAGTATTTT
CDR3: CASRSQGDTDTQYF

size: few
D: .
V: TRBV12-3/TRBV12-4
J: TRBJ1-2
DNA: TGTGCCAGCAGTTTTAACAGGGCAAACTATGGCTACACCTTC
CDR3: CASSFNRANYGYTF

size: .
D: .
V: TRBV7-8
J: TRBJ2-7
DNA: TGTGCCAGCAGCTTAGTTTTTGGCGCGGCAGAAAGCTCCTACGAGCAGTACTTC
CDR3: CASSLVFGAAESSYEQYF

size: .
D: TRBD1
V: TRBV12-3/TRBV12-4
J: TRBJ1-6
DNA: TGTGCCAGCAGTCCCACAGGGGATCACTATAATTCACCCCTCCACTTT
CDR3: CASSPTGDHYNSPLHF

size: few
D: .
V: TRBV7-6
J: TRBJ1-1
DNA: TGTGCCAGCACCCCTCTTGGTGGAAACACTGAAGCTTTCTTT
CDR3: CASTPLGGNTEAFF

size: many
D: .
V: TRBV12-3/TRBV12-4
J: TRBJ2-5
DNA: TGTGCCAGCAGCCCGACAGGACAAGAGACCCAGTACTTC
CDR3: CASSPTGQETQYF

size: .
D: .
V: TRBV30
J: TRBJ2-7
DNA: TGTGCCTGGAGTACAGGAGGCTACGAGCAGTACTTC
CDR3: CAWSTGGYEQYF